This T cell receptor beta chain came from a study of blood T cell repertoires in COVID-19. Study at large: COVID-19 samples, acute and convalescent, were from the United States, Italy and Spain. Sources were T cells, B-cell-depleted T cells, or PBMCs; the material itself was cDNA or gDNA.

In the original processing: For nucleated cells, counts were estimated from reference gene primer amplification. TCRdb keeps only in-frame clones here, not all; method: immunoSEQ multiplex PCR. V and J calls and clone size are as listed in that table; D and trimming were resolved from the DNA. The sample includes hundreds of thousands of clones, about 85% of them seen just once. Sequenced sample: peripheral blood. The receptor was derived from a man between 35 and 55 years old with acute or convalescent COVID-19.

This CDR3 reads CASSWGQGARQPQHF. Here the CDR3 DNA reads TGTGCCAGCAGTTGGGGACAGGGGGCGAGGCAGCCCCAGCATTTT. The rearrangement links TRBV28 to TRBJ1-5, with TRBD1 identical over 12 bases. Losses at the gene ends were 4 bases for V and 7 bases for J; bases not matched to a gene: 5. In germline, CDR1 is MDHEN, CDR2 SYDVKM. This CDR3 has 15 amino acids.